These T cell receptor beta chains were read from a single sample in a study of cytomegalovirus exposure and HLA in healthy donors. Sequencing was performed with immunoSEQ multiplex PCR; in TCRdb, only in-frame clones are kept and a portion is missing. The data show some 170,000 clones, about 80% seen once. The sequenced sample consisted of PBMCs. These receptors all come from a woman aged 45-65 years in good health and CMV-seronegative. CDR3s include the opening cysteine and the closing phenylalanine or tryptophan. The D gene is left open where the match is weak. Expanded clones get a size class; other rows say once, few or many, or leave the size out.

size	V	J	D	CDR3	DNA
.	TRBV28	TRBJ2-2	.	CASSRQGGRGTGELFF	TGTGCCAGCAGCCGACAAGGGGGTCGTGGCACCGGGGAGCTGTTTTTT
.	TRBV7-2	TRBJ2-5	TRBD2	CASSLTWTSGGQTQYF	TGTGCCAGCAGCTTAACCTGGACTAGCGGGGGGCAGACCCAGTACTTC
.	TRBV6-4	TRBJ1-1	TRBD1	CASSSTGENTEAFF	TGTGCCAGCAGTTCGACAGGGGAGAACACTGAAGCTTTCTTT
.	TRBV7-3	TRBJ1-6	TRBD1	CASRSGTGFSPLHF	TGTGCCAGCAGATCCGGGACAGGGTTCTCACCCCTCCACTTT
.	TRBV19	TRBJ2-1	TRBD1	CASSTGQAKNNEQFF	TGTGCCAGTAGTACCGGACAGGCGAAAAACAATGAGCAGTTCTTC
.	TRBV5-1	TRBJ2-7	TRBD2	CASSLAGLGNEQYF	TGCGCCAGCAGCTTGGCGGGACTAGGGAACGAGCAGTACTTC
.	TRBV4-1	TRBJ1-1	.	CASSQDKTYANTEAFF	TGCGCCAGCAGCCAAGATAAGACATACGCGAACACTGAAGCTTTCTTT
.	TRBV14	TRBJ2-1	.	CASSRGDSSYNEQFF	TGTGCCAGCAGCCGCGGGGATAGCTCCTACAATGAGCAGTTCTTC
few	TRBV19	TRBJ1-1	.	CASRRVDMGTEAFF	TGTGCCAGTAGGCGGGTTGACATGGGCACTGAAGCTTTCTTT
.	TRBV7-2	TRBJ1-1	.	CASSLTRDTEAFF	TGTGCCAGCAGCTTAACGAGGGACACTGAAGCTTTCTTT
.	TRBV2	TRBJ1-3	.	CASSVREGAGNTIYF	TGTGCCAGCAGTGTGAGGGAGGGCGCTGGAAACACCATATATTTT
.	TRBV5-6	TRBJ2-5	TRBD1	CASSLDRGRDQETQYF	TGTGCCAGCAGCTTAGACAGGGGAAGAGACCAAGAGACCCAGTACTTC
.	TRBV28	TRBJ1-1	TRBD1	CASSSIPQGANTEAFF	TGTGCCAGCAGTTCCATACCACAGGGGGCGAACACTGAGGCTTTCTTT
.	TRBV19	TRBJ2-1	.	CASSLLGAGRTEFF	TGTGCCAGTAGTCTCTTGGGTGCCGGGAGGACAGAATTCTTC
.	TRBV7-9	TRBJ1-1	.	CASSWAPLNTEAFF	TGTGCCAGCAGCTGGGCACCTTTGAACACTGAAGCTTTCTTT
few	TRBV11-2	TRBJ1-5	.	CASSLGPNQPQHF	TGTGCCAGCAGCTTAGGGCCAAATCAGCCCCAGCATTTT
.	TRBV19	TRBJ1-2	.	CATKGGLGYTF	TGTGCCACCAAAGGCGGGTTGGGCTACACCTTC